This T cell receptor (beta chain) was captured in a study of beta chain features in type 1 diabetes. Study conclusions and caveats: Researchers could not determine here whether HLA type influences TCRB rearrangement. cDNA sequencing could over-represent cells with high TCR expression.

Germline V CDR1 and CDR2: MNHNY, SVGAGI (reference sequence). The CDR3 has 15 residues. J gave up 8 bases and V 4 bases, and 8 bases lay outside the gene matches. To note about this clone: Its antigen is unknown.

Sequenced material consisted of expressed TCRB transcripts (all of the isolated RNA was reverse transcribed). Samples of naive, central memory and regulatory T cells yielded a mean of around 4 million reads. Clones were read by immunoSEQ multiplex PCR, and TCRdb kept only the in-frame ones, dropping some. This table has 600,000 to 650,000 clones, 15% to 18% appearing once. V and J are TRBV6-6 and TRBJ2-1, with 10 bases matching TRBD2. Sequenced sample: naive CD4+ T cells from blood. This TCR derives from a man between 18 and 29 years old in good health. CDR3: CASSFVAGGVHEQFF. DNA for the CDR3: TGTGCCAGCAGTTTTGTAGCGGGAGGTGTCCATGAGCAGTTCTTC.